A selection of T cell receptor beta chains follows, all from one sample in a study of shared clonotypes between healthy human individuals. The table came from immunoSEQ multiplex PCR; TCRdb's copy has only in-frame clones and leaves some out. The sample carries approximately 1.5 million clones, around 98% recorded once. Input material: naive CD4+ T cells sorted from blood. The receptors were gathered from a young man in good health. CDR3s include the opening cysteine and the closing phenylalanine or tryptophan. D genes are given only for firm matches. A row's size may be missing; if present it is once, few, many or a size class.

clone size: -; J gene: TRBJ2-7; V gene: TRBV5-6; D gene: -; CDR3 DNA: TGTGCCAGCACCGTCCGCTACTGGGGCGAGCAGTACTTC; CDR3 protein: CASTVRYWGEQYF
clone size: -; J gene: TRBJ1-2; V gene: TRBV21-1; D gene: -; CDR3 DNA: TGTGCCAGCAGCGAAAAACCTGGACCGGTCCATGGCTACACCTTC; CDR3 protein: CASSEKPGPVHGYTF
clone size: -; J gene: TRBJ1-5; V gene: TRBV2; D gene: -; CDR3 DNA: TGTGCCAGCAGTGAAAGGGTCCATAGCAATCAGCCCCAGCATTTT; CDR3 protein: CASSERVHSNQPQHF
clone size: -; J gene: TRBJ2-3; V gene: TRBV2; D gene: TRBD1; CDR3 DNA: TGTGCCAGCAGCCTTAGAACAGGGGGCTTAGATACGCAGTATTTT; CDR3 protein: CASSLRTGGLDTQYF
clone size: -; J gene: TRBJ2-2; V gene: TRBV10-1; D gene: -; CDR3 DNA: TGCGCCAGCAGTCGGGATATCGCCGGGGAGCTGTTTTTT; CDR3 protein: CASSRDIAGELFF
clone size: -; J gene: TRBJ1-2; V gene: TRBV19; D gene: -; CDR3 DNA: TGTGCCAGTAGTATACCGGGAAAATATGGCTACACCTTC; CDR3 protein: CASSIPGKYGYTF
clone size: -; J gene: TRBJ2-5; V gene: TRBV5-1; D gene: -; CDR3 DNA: TGCGCCAGCAGCTTGGCCCAGGGAGGCATGAGGGCCGGAGAGACCCAGTACTTC; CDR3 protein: CASSLAQGGMRAGETQYF
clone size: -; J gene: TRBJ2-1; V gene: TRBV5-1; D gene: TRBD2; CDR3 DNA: TGCGCCAGCAGCGACAGACTAGCGGGGTGGTTGGGGGAGCAGTTCTTC; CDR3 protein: CASSDRLAGWLGEQFF
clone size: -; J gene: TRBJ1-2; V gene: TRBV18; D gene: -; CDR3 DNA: TGTGCCAGCTCACCTCCGTTACTAGAATATGGCTACACCTTC; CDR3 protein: CASSPPLLEYGYTF
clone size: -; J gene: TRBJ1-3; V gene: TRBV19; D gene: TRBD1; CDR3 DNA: TGTGCCAGTAGCCGGGACAGGGTCACTGGAAACACCATATATTTT; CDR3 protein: CASSRDRVTGNTIYF
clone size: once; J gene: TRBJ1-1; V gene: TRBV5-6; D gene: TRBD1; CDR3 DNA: TGTGCCAGCAGTTTAGCCAGGACAGGGGGCGTCACTGAAGCTTTCTTT; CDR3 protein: CASSLARTGGVTEAFF
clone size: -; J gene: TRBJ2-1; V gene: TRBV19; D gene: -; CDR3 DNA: TGTGCCAGTAGTATAGGACTCGCCTCCAATGAGCAGTTCTTC; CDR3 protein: CASSIGLASNEQFF
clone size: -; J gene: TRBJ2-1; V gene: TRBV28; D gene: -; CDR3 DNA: TGTGCCAGCAGCCCCGCACTAGCCACGGTCAATGAGCAGTTCTTC; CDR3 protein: CASSPALATVNEQFF